A single T cell receptor beta chain is shown here with its context. There is no known antigen for this receptor. No quality values exist for individual bases; no much larger clone is one base distant. Taken from the germline V gene, the CDR1 and CDR2 loops are SGHRS and YFSETQ. The CDR3 measures 15 amino acids from cysteine to phenylalanine. The read is trimmed to its CDR3 DNA, 45 bases read in frame from base 1. V is clipped by 2 bases and J by 5 bases, and the sequence between their germline boundaries is 16 bases long. The intended sense of this specimen's time point label: baseline pretreatment blood. The intended sense of this specimen's treatment or condition label: 15 Gy SBRT to primary tumor, nephrectomy 4 weeks later. To follow tumor-enriched clonotypes, serial peripheral blood was collected from radiation-treated patients at baseline and at 2 weeks and 4 weeks after SBRT. All patients had renal cell carcinoma with clear cell pathology. The QIAamp DNA Blood Mini Kit (Qiagen) was used to prepare genomic DNA for TCR sequencing. The analyses included only samples that passed all quality control checks.

TCR beta libraries were generated from genomic DNA with the immunoSEQ kit, following the manufacturer's recommendations. To prepare the libraries, a first multiplex PCR with proprietary primers was run, followed by a second PCR that added unique barcodes, and a bead cleanup was done after each round. A kit-provided positive control reaction and a negative control reaction were included in every sample batch. The final libraries were assessed on an Agilent 4200 TapeStation D1000 ScreenTape, pooled by volume, and quantified by qPCR. Sequencing was performed on an Illumina NextSeq500 using a MidOutput 150-cycle cartridge, with 156 Read1 cycles, 15 Index1 cycles, and the kit custom primers. The pooled library was loaded at 0.75 to 1 pM with a roughly 22% PhiX control spike-in. The authors' analysis ran thus. The vendor-processed data were analyzed in R, and a clonotype was defined as all T cells that share the same CDR3 nucleotide sequence. For clone abundance analyses, frequencies were normalized to the 10,000 most abundant clones in each sample. Before analysis, public T cell clones were removed, and these numbered fewer than five per sample on average. A difference in abundance of at least 32-fold between compartments was used to define tumor-enriched and baseline blood-enriched clonotypes. A beta-binomial differential abundance model was used to identify clonotypes that expanded or contracted between blood time points. Similarity between tumor and blood repertoires was quantified using the Baroni-Urbani and Buser coefficient, and groups were compared with two-tailed Wilcoxon tests in R. Not all clones reach the TCRdb copy of this immuneACCESS table, which keeps in-frame sequences only. Checked studies attribute under half of the gap to unresolved V genes and leave the rest unexplained. That table gives V, J and clone size, and the DNA gave D and trimming. The sample table lists 150,000 or so clones, about 88% of them with a count of one. Together, the top ten hold more than 10% of the sample.

The source of the sample is a study of radiation and T cells in renal cell carcinoma (dated by TCRdb to the early 2020s). With respect to the entire study: Samples came from a clinical trial, in which primary renal cell carcinomas received 15 Gy stereotactic body radiation therapy followed by nephrectomy 4 weeks later. In total, 50 to 55 samples underwent TCR beta sequencing: roughly 26 tumors plus 27 peripheral blood samples. Across all 50 or so samples, 4 million or so unique CDR3 nucleotide sequences encoding about 2.4 million unique CDR3 amino acid sequences were identified. The study at large found these results: With a single-armed trial design, the study had no way to address how radiation dose or scheduling affects the TCR repertoire. No pretreatment tumor biopsies were available, so the baseline intratumoral presence of clonotypes could not be determined. Changes in the blood repertoire were not tracked past 4 weeks after treatment. Top tumor clonotypes rose in blood from baseline to 2 weeks post-radiation, then contracted by 4 weeks, suggesting transient expansion of tumor-resident clones.

The source was blood, collected from a patient whose treatment included radiotherapy and nephrectomy. The sequence links TRBV5-1 to TRBJ2-5; the D segment is perhaps TRBD1 or TRBD2, each sharing 5 matched bases. The sequence came from a woman aged 45-65 years with renal cell carcinoma. The CDR3 in this case is CASSFSGNPGETQYF. The DNA sequence reads TGCGCCAGCAGCTTCTCCGGGAACCCAGGGGAGACCCAGTACTTC. When the CDR3 is completed using the reference TRBV5-1 and TRBJ2-5 genes on either side, the full variable domain is KAGVTQTPRYLIKTRGQQVTLSCSPISGHRSVSWYQQTPGQGLQFLFEYFSETQRNKGNFPGRFSGRQFSNSRSEMNVSTLELGDSALYLCASSFSGNPGETQYFGPGTRLLVL.